There are a few counts of the clone carrying this TCR beta chain. The data were obtained in a study of T-cell reconstitution after alpha-beta-depleted transplantation in children. V was shortened by 0 bases and J by 5 bases, with 16 bases between the two germline ends. Germline CDR1 is LGHNA and CDR2 is YSLEER. The CDR3 extends over 16 amino acids. The library targeted TCRbeta and was prepared with unique molecular identifiers. TCRdb redid the calling of the PCR reads with MiXCR, one entry per CDR3 protein. Of some 590,000 distinct CDR3 sequences in the sample, about 11% were seen once. This chain links TRBV4-3 with TRBJ2-5; D unresolved. The TCR was taken from a human donor who donated a stem cell graft to a child with acute myeloid leukemia. The sequencing here drew on PBMCs from the stem cell graft donor, taken from the stem cell graft. This chain's CDR3 is CASSQENIRFGETQYF. The CDR3 nucleotides are TGCGCCAGCAGCCAAGAAAATATCCGGTTTGGGGAGACCCAGTACTTC.